This TCR beta chain came from a study of CD8 T cells in ankylosing spondylitis. In TCRdb, the 5' RACE reads were re-called with MiXCR into one record per CDR3 protein. Of around 480,000 distinct CDR3 sequences listed, under 20% are singletons. From germline, CDR1 is DFQATT and CDR2 SNEGSKA (reference sequence). There are 14 residues in the CDR3. J gave up 0 bases and V 5 bases, and 3 bases lay outside the gene matches. Turning to this clonotype: As yet, its antigen is unknown.

Findings and caveats of the study: Characteristic, it appeared, of ankylosing spondylitis blood was a TCR beta motif of fewer than 10 highly homologous variants. Within matched ankylosing spondylitis synovial fluid, disease-linked clones were reportedly significantly enriched. As for the disease-linked clones, they showed a CD8+ phenotype and occurred at relatively low frequencies in peripheral blood.

V gene TRBV20-1 combines with J gene TRBJ2-3; 9 bases fit TRBD2. The TCR sequence derives from a male donor with ankylosing spondylitis. Sequencing used blood, either unsorted or a sorted T cell fraction (not recorded which). The CDR3: CSAVAGASTDTQYF. The CDR3 nucleotides are TGCAGTGCTGTAGCGGGGGCTAGCACAGATACGCAGTATTTT.